These T cell receptor beta chains were read from a single sample in a study of PD-1 blockade in classical Hodgkin lymphoma. TCRdb's copy holds only in-frame clones and misses some; the assay was immunoSEQ multiplex PCR. The top ten clones hold 1% of a sample with around 17,000 clones, 70% to 90% of them seen once. The specimen comprised CD4+ T cells from blood, sampled at baseline. Receptors were obtained from a human donor with classical Hodgkin lymphoma. CDR3s include the opening cysteine and the closing phenylalanine or tryptophan. A D gene is named only where the DNA matches it firmly. Size is omitted from some rows. Given values are once, few, many or a class for expanded clones.

V gene,CDR3 length,D gene,J gene,clone size,CDR3 protein,CDR3 DNA
TRBV7-8,13,NA,TRBJ2-7,NA,CASSSTWSYEQYF,TGTGCCAGCAGCTCGACTTGGTCCTACGAGCAGTACTTC
TRBV25-1,14,NA,TRBJ1-1,NA,CASSDPYTDTEAFF,TGTGCCAGCAGTGACCCCTACACCGACACTGAAGCTTTCTTT
TRBV7-8,15,TRBD1,TRBJ1-1,NA,CASSHYQTGVTEAFF,TGTGCCAGCAGCCACTACCAGACAGGGGTCACTGAAGCTTTCTTT
TRBV6-6,15,NA,TRBJ1-6,few,CASSRRAFNNSPLHF,TGTGCCAGCAGTCGCAGGGCGTTCAATAATTCACCCCTCCACTTT
TRBV11-2,11,NA,TRBJ2-7,NA,CASSLIYEQYF,TGTGCCAGCAGCTTAATATACGAGCAGTACTTC
TRBV27,16,NA,TRBJ2-7,NA,CASSRDWPLSSYEQYF,TGTGCCAGCAGCCGGGACTGGCCACTTAGCTCCTACGAGCAGTACTTC
TRBV19,17,NA,TRBJ1-6,NA,CASSIDPPSLQDSPLHF,TGTGCCAGTAGTATAGACCCCCCCAGTCTTCAAGATTCACCCCTCCACTTT
TRBV7-2,13,NA,TRBJ1-1,once,CASSLTNANEAFF,TGTGCCAGCAGCTTAACCAACGCGAATGAAGCTTTCTTT
TRBV5-1,14,TRBD1,TRBJ2-1,few,CASRGGSPYNEQFF,TGCGCCAGCAGAGGGGGCAGCCCATACAATGAGCAGTTCTTC
TRBV5-1,16,NA,TRBJ1-3,NA,CASSLNARGSGNTIYF,TGCGCCAGCAGCTTGAACGCCAGAGGCTCTGGAAACACCATATATTTT
TRBV7-8,14,TRBD1,TRBJ1-6,NA,CASSQDRGDSPLHF,TGTGCCAGCAGCCAGGACAGGGGAGATTCACCCCTCCACTTT
TRBV11-2,15,NA,TRBJ2-7,NA,CASSLVAGKVYEQYF,TGTGCCAGCAGCTTAGTTGCAGGGAAAGTGTACGAGCAGTACTTC
TRBV5-4,14,NA,TRBJ1-1,NA,CASSWGQRNTEAFF,TGTGCCAGCAGCTGGGGCCAAAGGAACACTGAAGCTTTCTTT
TRBV6-1,14,NA,TRBJ1-2,few,CASSEAPLNYGYTF,TGTGCCAGCAGTGAAGCACCGCTCAACTATGGCTACACCTTC
TRBV19,13,NA,TRBJ1-2,NA,CASSSMGAYGYTF,TGTGCCAGTAGCTCCATGGGGGCCTATGGCTACACCTTC
TRBV2,15,TRBD1,TRBJ1-1,NA,CASGDRGAENTEAFF,TGTGCCAGCGGGGACAGGGGTGCAGAAAACACTGAAGCTTTCTTT
TRBV27,15,TRBD1,TRBJ1-5,NA,CASSLIGQGSQPQHF,TGTGCCAGCAGTTTAATCGGACAGGGGAGTCAGCCCCAGCATTTT
TRBV7-3,14,NA,TRBJ2-3,NA,CASSFGGSTDTQYF,TGTGCCAGCAGCTTCGGGGGAAGCACAGATACGCAGTATTTT
TRBV5-1,13,NA,TRBJ1-2,medium-sized,CASSWDKSYGYTF,TGCGCCAGCAGCTGGGACAAGTCCTATGGCTACACCTTC
TRBV7-9,15,TRBD2,TRBJ2-7,NA,CASSLLGLAGHEQYF,TGTGCCAGCAGCTTATTAGGACTAGCTGGCCACGAGCAGTACTTC
TRBV28,15,NA,TRBJ1-2,NA,CASSLVQGHNYGYTF,TGTGCCAGCAGTTTAGTACAGGGCCATAACTATGGCTACACCTTC
TRBV30,16,NA,TRBJ1-1,NA,CAWSPPVGAWNTEAFF,TGTGCCTGGAGTCCCCCAGTCGGGGCCTGGAACACTGAAGCTTTCTTT
TRBV9,15,NA,TRBJ1-4,NA,CASSASAGPGEKLFF,TGTGCCAGCAGCGCGAGCGCCGGGCCCGGGGAAAAACTGTTTTTT
TRBV7-2,13,NA,TRBJ1-2,NA,CASSLTPGGGYTF,TGTGCCAGCAGCCTCACCCCGGGGGGTGGCTACACCTTC
TRBV25-1,15,NA,TRBJ2-3,NA,CASSDQGRGSDTQYF,TGTGCCAGCAGTGACCAAGGTCGGGGTTCAGATACGCAGTATTTT
TRBV10-3,15,NA,TRBJ2-5,NA,CAISEFTGGRETQYF,TGTGCCATCAGTGAGTTCACTGGGGGCAGAGAGACCCAGTACTTC
TRBV6-5,14,NA,TRBJ2-2,NA,CASSVFGGTGELFF,TGTGCCAGCAGTGTTTTTGGGGGCACCGGGGAGCTGTTTTTT
TRBV6-5,11,NA,TRBJ2-3,NA,CASTRDFTQYF,TGTGCCAGCACTCGGGATTTTACGCAGTATTTT
TRBV11-2,13,NA,TRBJ2-1,NA,CASSLEAGNEQFF,TGTGCCAGCAGCTTAGAAGCCGGCAATGAGCAGTTCTTC
TRBV9,17,NA,TRBJ2-1,NA,CASSVALGGSKYNEQFF,TGTGCCAGCAGCGTAGCCTTAGGTGGAAGTAAATACAATGAGCAGTTCTTC
TRBV18,16,TRBD2,TRBJ2-2,NA,CASSFGTSAVTGELFF,TGTGCCAGCTCATTTGGGACTAGCGCTGTCACCGGGGAGCTGTTTTTT
TRBV2,14,TRBD1,TRBJ1-2,NA,CASSPQGQNYGYTF,TGTGCCAGCAGCCCCCAGGGACAGAATTATGGCTACACCTTC
TRBV6-5,14,NA,TRBJ1-1,NA,CASSPRALNTEAFF,TGTGCCAGCAGTCCTCGGGCCCTGAACACTGAAGCTTTCTTT
TRBV11-2,16,NA,TRBJ2-3,NA,CASSLRLARSTDTQYF,TGTGCCAGCAGCTTACGGCTAGCCCGTAGCACAGATACGCAGTATTTT
TRBV5-5,13,NA,TRBJ2-5,NA,CASTGTGWQTQYF,TGTGCCAGCACCGGTACGGGGTGGCAGACCCAGTACTTC
TRBV19,11,NA,TRBJ2-5,NA,CASSGQETQYF,TGTGCCAGTAGTGGGCAAGAGACCCAGTACTTC
TRBV28,15,NA,TRBJ2-7,NA,CASSPPLGTAYEQYF,TGTGCCAGCAGCCCTCCTCTCGGGACCGCCTACGAGCAGTACTTC
TRBV12-5,9,NA,TRBJ2-3,NA,CDGPWLQYF,TGTGATGGGCCTTGGCTGCAGTATTTT
TRBV6-1,18,TRBD1,TRBJ1-5,NA,CASSESVGGQGSNQPQHF,TGTGCCAGCAGTGAATCGGTAGGAGGACAGGGAAGCAATCAGCCCCAGCATTTT
TRBV5-6,15,NA,TRBJ1-2,NA,CASSTKQGGDYGYTF,TGTGCCAGCAGCACAAAACAGGGAGGGGACTATGGCTACACCTTC
TRBV29-1,15,NA,TRBJ2-5,NA,CSVAEGGAEWETQYF,TGCAGCGTCGCCGAGGGGGGGGCGGAGTGGGAGACCCAGTACTTC
TRBV5-4,13,NA,TRBJ1-2,few,CASSRAGGYGYTF,TGTGCCAGCAGCCGGGCCGGAGGCTATGGCTACACCTTC